The 31 T cell receptor beta chains given below trace back to one sample, sequenced in a study of T cells after yellow fever vaccination. From the 5' RACE reads, TCRdb called clonotypes with MiXCR, one entry per CDR3 protein. Among about 350,000 distinct CDR3 sequences, around 8.1% were seen once, and the ten largest hold around 17%. Material: PBMCs, obtained around 45 days after the first yellow fever vaccination. These receptors were obtained from a man aged 18-30 years who received the YFV17D yellow fever vaccine.

The chain recombines TRBV2 with TRBJ2-3; the D is unclear. Trimming removed 3 bases from V and 0 bases from J, with 10 bases in between. The CDR3 spans 15 residues. The germline V gene encodes CDR1 SNHLY and CDR2 FYNNEI. This chain's CDR3 is CASSEVSDSTDTQYF. The CDR3 DNA follows: TGTGCCAGCAGTGAGGTTTCTGACAGCACAGATACGCAGTATTTT.

The chain links TRBV9 to TRBJ2-1; no clear D. The CDR3 runs 13 residues. The germline V gene encodes CDR1 SGDLS and CDR2 YYNGEE. Trimming took off 0 bases at V and 4 bases at J, with 5 bases between the two ends. The CDR3 loop is CASSVDRYNEQFF. As DNA, the CDR3 is TGTGCCAGCAGCGTAGACAGATACAATGAGCAGTTCTTC.

This clonotype was counted many times. The chain recombines TRBV5-1 with TRBJ1-6, with D perhaps TRBD1 (5 bases). V lost 1 base, J lost 7 bases, and 15 bases lay in between. The CDR3 runs to 16 residues. Germline assignment: CDR1 SGHRS and CDR2 YFSETQ. The CDR3 sequence is CASSLSPDRPNSPLHF. The CDR3 DNA reads TGCGCCAGCAGCTTGAGCCCTGACAGACCCAATTCACCCCTCCACTTT.

This clonotype occurred a few times. V usage is TRBV12-5 and J usage is TRBJ1-1, with D unresolved. CDR1 LGHNT and CDR2 FRNRAP come from the germline V gene. V dropped 3 bases and J dropped 3 bases, with 14 bases sitting between them. The CDR3 totals 15 residues. The CDR3 reads CASGLVKNEDTEAFF. DNA for the CDR3: TGTGCTAGTGGTTTAGTCAAGAACGAGGACACTGAAGCTTTCTTT.

At least ten counts were recorded for this clonotype. This chain links TRBV5-6 with TRBJ2-7; the D is unclear. There are 12 residues in the CDR3. Germline V gene data show CDR1 as SGHDT and CDR2 as YYEEEE. Trimming cost V 3 bases and J 3 bases, with 7 bases left between them. The CDR3 sequence is CASSSKHYEQYV. CDR3 nucleotides: TGTGCCAGCAGCTCTAAACACTACGAGCAGTACGTC.

V usage is TRBV23-1 and J usage is TRBJ2-7; D is unclear. TRBV23-1 is filed as an ORF, its function uncertain. The CDR3 has 13 residues. V was shortened by 2 bases and J by 12 bases, with 17 bases between the two germline ends. CDR3 loop: CASSQGFSGSRYV. For the CDR3, the DNA is TGCGCCAGCAGTCAAGGTTTTTCCGGATCCCGGTACGTC.

The chain joins TRBV7-6 to TRBJ2-2; 7 nucleotides line up with TRBD2. V lost 5 bases to trimming and J lost 2 bases; unmatched junction nucleotides: 2. The CDR3 length is 14 residues. Germline V gene sequence: CDR1 SGHVS, CDR2 FNYEAQ. CDR3 residues: CASSRGGNTGELFF. In DNA form, the CDR3 reads TGTGCCAGCAGCCGCGGGGGAAACACCGGGGAGCTGTTTTTT.

V is TRBV24-1 and J is TRBJ2-1; D may be TRBD2 (7 bases). The CDR3 is 14 residues long. Germline CDR1 KGHDR, CDR2 SFDVKD. V lost 3 bases to trimming and J lost 9 bases, with 14 bases between them. CDR3 sequence: CATSDVGGGGEQFF. As DNA, the CDR3 is TGTGCCACCAGTGATGTCGGGGGAGGGGGTGAGCAGTTCTTC.

This clonotype was picked up many times. The chain uses TRBV25-1 and TRBJ1-6; the match to TRBD1 covers 9 bases. From germline, CDR1 is MGHDK and CDR2 SYGVNS. This CDR3 has 14 amino acids. Trimming removed 4 bases from V and 5 bases from J; junction bases left unmatched: 0. This CDR3 is CASSGQGDNSPLHF. CDR3 nucleotides: TGTGCCAGCAGTGGACAGGGGGATAATTCACCCCTCCACTTT.

This rearrangement joins TRBV15 to TRBJ2-1; possibly TRBD2 for D (5 bases). Trimming removed 3 bases from V and 10 bases from J, with 16 bases in between. CDR3 length: 14 residues. In germline, CDR1 is LNHNV, CDR2 YYDKDF (reference sequence). CDR3 DNA sequence: TGTGCCACCAGCAGGGCTAAGGCCGGGGAAGAGCAGTTCTTC. Encoded protein: CATSRAKAGEEQFF.

This chain joins TRBV6-5 and TRBJ2-1, with D unclear. The germline gives CDR1 MNHEY, CDR2 SVGAGI. CDR3 length equals 18 residues. Trimming shortened V by 0 bases and J by 8 bases, and 23 bases separated the two germline ends. In nucleotides, the CDR3 is TGTGCCAGCAGTTACTCCCCGAGGAGTACCGTAGATTCGCATGAGCAGTTCTTC. It specifies CASSYSPRSTVDSHEQFF.

The genes are TRBV4-3 and TRBJ1-3, with D unresolved. The V end was cut by 0 bases, the J end by 0 bases, with 9 bases between. There are 16 residues in the CDR3. Germline V lookup: CDR1 LGHNA, CDR2 YSLEER. The DNA for the CDR3 is TGCGCCAGCAGCCAAGATCTAAGATCCTCTGGAAACACCATATATTTT. Its translation is CASSQDLRSSGNTIYF.

The V and J genes are TRBV4-1 and TRBJ2-1, with D uncertain. The CDR3 is 14 amino acids. The germline V gene encodes CDR1 MGHRA and CDR2 YSYEKL. The V end lost 2 bases, the J end lost 7 bases, and 12 bases lay between the germline ends. The CDR3 coding sequence is TGCGCCAGCAGCCAATCGGGCTGGTTGAATGAGCAGTTCTTC. Translating it yields CASSQSGWLNEQFF.

This clonotype was recorded a few times. The V and J genes are TRBV9 and TRBJ2-2, with D perhaps given as TRBD1 or TRBD2 (5 bases each). Germline lookup yields CDR1 SGDLS and CDR2 YYNGEE. V was shortened by 1 base and J by 4 bases, with 17 bases between the two germline ends. This CDR3 is 17 amino acids long. The CDR3 loop reads CASSVSGAVLGTGELFF. In nucleotides, the CDR3 is TGTGCCAGCAGCGTATCCGGGGCGGTTCTCGGCACCGGGGAGCTGTTTTTT.

This clonotype appeared a few times. As DNA, the CDR3 is TGTGCCAGCAGCCGACGGGACAGTATTGTGAATTCACCCCTCCACTTT. Its translation is CASSRRDSIVNSPLHF. The chain employs TRBV6-5 and TRBJ1-6; 7 bases agree with TRBD1. The V gene end was trimmed by 6 bases and the J gene end by 7 bases; junction bases not matched to a gene: 12. In germline, CDR1 is MNHEY, CDR2 SVGAGI. This CDR3 is built from 16 residues.

This clonotype has only a few counts. The rearrangement uses TRBV7-2 and TRBJ1-4; TRBD1 matches 7 bases. The germline gives CDR1 SGHTA, CDR2 FQGNSA. The CDR3 consists of 14 residues. Trimming at V came to 6 bases and at J to 8 bases, leaving 9 bases not matched to a gene. Here the CDR3 DNA reads TGTGCCAGCAGTTACAGGGGTTTGGACGAAAAACTGTTTTTT. It codes for CASSYRGLDEKLFF.

The V and J genes are TRBV12-3 or TRBV12-4 and TRBJ1-4; D uncertain. This CDR3 has 12 residues. The ends were cut back, 8 bases at V and 5 bases at J, with 9 bases in the middle. The CDR3 DNA reads TGTGCCAGCGGCCGCTTCAATGAAAAACTGTTTTTT. As protein: CASGRFNEKLFF.

This clonotype came up a few times. A junction end diverges from the germline sequence, so it may reflect a read error. This sequence joins TRBV12-3 or TRBV12-4 and TRBJ2-5; the D is unclear. The CDR3 extends over 11 amino acids. This chain's CDR3 is CAVGSKETQYF. CDR3 coding DNA: TGCGCGGTCGGGTCCAAAGAGACCCAGTACTTC.

This clonotype was counted only a few times. The chain links TRBV7-2 to TRBJ1-1; 8 bases are shared with TRBD1. The trim removed 5 bases at V and 7 bases at J, leaving 3 bases unmatched. Germline V CDR1 and CDR2: SGHTA, FQGNSA. CDR3 size: 12 residues. The CDR3 protein is CASSAQGVEAFF. Written as DNA, the CDR3 is TGTGCCAGCAGCGCACAGGGGGTTGAAGCTTTCTTT.

V is TRBV28 and J is TRBJ2-3, with D possibly TRBD1 on 5 matching bases. The CDR3 covers 15 residues. CDR1 is MDHEN, CDR2 SYDVKM, per germline. Trimming left V 4 bases short and J 2 bases short, with 13 bases between. DNA for the CDR3: TGTGCCAGCAGTTCCCAGGGTCCCAACACAGATACGCAGTATTTT. Its protein product is CASSSQGPNTDTQYF.

This rearrangement joins TRBV3-1 to TRBJ2-5; D is unclear. Germline V gene data show CDR1 as LGHDT and CDR2 as YNNKEL (reference sequence). The CDR3 is made up of 14 amino acids. The germline V and J ends were trimmed by 4 bases and 5 bases, with 14 bases remaining between them. This CDR3 is CASSPGPFGETQYF. CDR3 in DNA: TGTGCCAGCAGCCCGGGCCCTTTCGGGGAGACCCAGTACTTC.

This clonotype was seen more than once but under ten times. The chain couples TRBV7-9 to TRBJ2-7; D tentatively reads TRBD1 or TRBD2 (5 bases each). The CDR3 runs 13 residues. The V gene lost 1 base and the J gene lost 5 bases, with 9 bases spanning the gap. The germline V gene has CDR1 SEHNR and CDR2 FQNEAQ (reference sequence). For the CDR3, the DNA is TGTGCCAGCAGCTTAGGGGGGTACAACGAGCAGTACGTC. Its protein is CASSLGGYNEQYV.

This sequence joins TRBV20-1 and TRBJ1-1; no definite D call. Germline CDR1 DFQATT, CDR2 SNEGSKA (reference sequence). The V and J ends lost 7 bases and 0 bases respectively, with 12 bases between them. The CDR3 extends over 13 amino acids. The DNA of the CDR3 is TGCAGTGGAAAGGGAGTCATGAACACTGAAGCTTTCTTT. It encodes CSGKGVMNTEAFF.

The chain is built from TRBV19 and TRBJ2-5; 12 bases are shared with TRBD2. This CDR3 region has 15 residues. J lost 5 bases, V lost 5 bases, and 6 bases had no gene match. Germline lookup yields CDR1 LNHDA and CDR2 SQIVND (reference sequence). The CDR3 coding sequence is TGTGCCAGTAGTCCTAGCGGGGGGGCTTTCGAGACCCAGTACTTC. Translated, it gives CASSPSGGAFETQYF.

The chain combines TRBV4-2 with TRBJ2-1, with TRBD2 identical over 13 bases. The V segment lost 1 base and the J segment 1 base; nucleotides outside the gene matches: 10. The CDR3 length is 20 residues. Germline loops: CDR1 LGHNA, CDR2 YNFKEQ. The CDR3 reads CASSQGDGTSGITSYNEQFF. CDR3 in DNA: TGTGCCAGCAGCCAAGGGGACGGGACTAGCGGGATCACATCCTACAATGAGCAGTTCTTC.

This clonotype was seen at least ten times. This chain uses TRBV4-1 with TRBJ1-5, with D possibly TRBD1 on 5 matching bases. CDR1 MGHRA and CDR2 YSYEKL come from the germline V gene. This CDR3 contains 18 residues. The V end was cut by 1 base, the J end by 2 bases, with 18 bases between. The CDR3 bases are TGCGCCAGCAGCCAAGCGGTTGGAGGGGCGGTAGGCAATCAGCCCCAGCATTTT. It is translated as CASSQAVGGAVGNQPQHF.

The sample holds a few counts of this clonotype. V is TRBV20-1 and J is TRBJ2-3; 7 bases are shared with TRBD2. In germline, CDR1 is DFQATT, CDR2 SNEGSKA (reference sequence). The CDR3 extends over 15 amino acids. J lost 5 bases, V lost 3 bases, and 11 bases had no gene match. CDR3 sequence: CSASYWRGLKDTQYF. CDR3 coding DNA: TGCAGTGCTAGCTATTGGCGGGGGTTGAAAGATACGCAGTATTTT.

This clonotype was counted a few times. The V call is TRBV27, the J call TRBJ1-6; 12 bases line up with TRBD1. This CDR3 region has 15 residues. V lost 6 bases, J lost 9 bases, and 6 bases stayed unmatched. Looked up from germline, CDR1 is MNHEY and CDR2 is SMNVEV (reference sequence). The CDR3: CASRRGTGGLSPLHF. In nucleotides, the CDR3 is TGTGCCAGCAGAAGAGGGACAGGGGGCCTTTCACCCCTCCACTTT.

Ten or more counts support this clonotype. V is TRBV5-1 and J is TRBJ1-2; D is uncertain. The germline V gene has CDR1 SGHRS and CDR2 YFSETQ. The V gene lost 0 bases and the J gene lost 0 bases, with 3 bases spanning the gap. This CDR3 region has 13 residues. The CDR3: CASSLVPNYGYTF. The DNA for the CDR3 is TGCGCCAGCAGCTTGGTTCCTAACTATGGCTACACCTTC.

There are a few counts of this clonotype. This chain joins TRBV4-2 and TRBJ2-1; TRBD2 matches 9 bases. Germline CDR1 LGHNA, CDR2 YNFKEQ. Unmatched junction bases numbered 4, after V lost 4 bases and J lost 6 bases. This CDR3 has 14 residues. The CDR3 here is CASSRILAGNEQFF. The CDR3 DNA is TGTGCCAGCAGCCGCATACTAGCGGGCAATGAGCAGTTCTTC.

This clonotype appeared a few times. The chain carries TRBV9 and TRBJ2-2; D ambiguous. Germline V CDR1 and CDR2: SGDLS, YYNGEE. CDR3 length equals 14 residues. The V end lost 3 bases, the J end lost 1 base, and 7 bases lay between the germline ends. The CDR3 reads CASSATWNTGELFF. In DNA form, the CDR3 reads TGTGCCAGCAGCGCGACTTGGAACACCGGGGAGCTGTTTTTT.